Shown below are 9 T cell receptor beta chains from a single sample sequenced in a study of STAT5B mutations in CD4+ large granular lymphocyte leukemia. Sequenced by immunoSEQ multiplex PCR; TCRdb stores in-frame clones only, minus some. The table includes tens of thousands of clones, approximately 76% detected once. What was sequenced was CD4+ T cells from blood buffy coats. Receptors originate from a human donor in good health.

V and J are TRBV19 and TRBJ1-1; D gene unclear. With 10 bases removed from V and 3 bases from J, the gap between germline ends came to 9 bases. Germline-derived CDR1 and CDR2 are LNHDA and SQIVND (reference sequence). This CDR3 is 11 amino acids long. CDR3 bases: TGTGCCACAACAAGTTACACTGAAGCTTTCTTT. Translation gives CATTSYTEAFF.

In DNA form, the CDR3 reads TGTGCCAGCAGCTTGCCGGGGTACACTGAAGCTTTCTTT. Encoded protein: CASSLPGYTEAFF. V and J are TRBV5-4 and TRBJ1-1; D uncertain. Trimming pared 1 base from V and 3 bases from J, leaving 7 bases between. This CDR3 contains 13 residues. CDR1 is SGHNT, CDR2 YYREEE, per germline (reference sequence).

The rearrangement links TRBV5-4 to TRBJ1-2; weak D call: TRBD1 (5 bases). The CDR3 length is 12 residues. Trimming removed 4 bases at V and 8 bases at J, with 12 bases between. CDR1 is SGHNT and CDR2 is YYREEE in the germline V gene (reference sequence). The CDR3 loop is CASSPQGMGYTF. The CDR3 coding sequence is TGTGCCAGCAGCCCCCAGGGTATGGGCTACACCTTC.

This rearrangement joins TRBV11-2 to TRBJ2-7; D is possibly TRBD1 or TRBD2 (5 bases each). The CDR3 runs 14 residues. Trimming stripped 3 bases from V and 7 bases from J, with 16 bases between. The germline gives CDR1 SGHAT, CDR2 FQNNGV. In nucleotides, the CDR3 is TGTGCCAGCAGCTTCCTAGGACAAACGGGAGAGCAGTACTTC. Encoded protein: CASSFLGQTGEQYF.

The chain uses TRBV7-8 and TRBJ2-7; 9 bases are a match to TRBD1. Germline V gives CDR1 SGHVS, CDR2 FQNEAQ. CDR3 length equals 15 residues. V shed 4 bases, J shed 2 bases, and the junction held 6 bases outside the gene matches. The CDR3 region has the DNA TGTGCCAGCAGCTCGGGACAGGGTGGTACCTACGAGCAGTACTTC. Translation gives CASSSGQGGTYEQYF.

The chain uses TRBV5-4 and TRBJ2-5; D might be TRBD2 (7 bases). The CDR3 is 16 amino acids. The germline gives CDR1 SGHNT, CDR2 YYREEE (reference sequence). Trimming took off 0 bases at V and 5 bases at J, with 17 bases between the two ends. The CDR3 bases are TGTGCCAGCAGCTTGGCCGTGGGGGGGCTTGTGGAGACCCAGTACTTC. This gives the protein CASSLAVGGLVETQYF.

This clone occurred a few times. This chain links TRBV29-1 with TRBJ1-2; 7 positions agree with TRBD1. Unmatched junction bases numbered 12, after V lost 7 bases and J lost 7 bases. The CDR3 covers 13 residues. Germline CDR1 reads SQVTM; CDR2 reads ANQGSEA. The DNA of the CDR3 is TGCAGCGCCCAGTTACAGGGGCTGGGTGGCTACACCTTC. Its translation: CSAQLQGLGGYTF. The full variable domain, its missing parts supplied by reference TRBV29-1 and TRBJ1-2, is SAVISQKPSRDICQRGTSLTIQCQVDSQVTMMFWYRQQPGQSLTLIATANQGSEATYESGFVIDKFPISRPNLTFSTLTVSNMSPEDSSIYLCSAQLQGLGGYTFGSGTRLTVV.

This clone has just a few counts. CDR3 sequence (DNA): TGCGCCAGCAGCTTGGAATCGGCGGGGGGACCCGTCGATGAGCAGTTCTTC. Translation gives CASSLESAGGPVDEQFF. This chain uses TRBV5-1 with TRBJ2-1; TRBD2 matches 8 bases. The CDR3 runs 17 residues. CDR1 is SGHRS, CDR2 YFSETQ, per germline. Losses at the gene ends were 0 bases for V and 8 bases for J; bases not matched to a gene: 13.

The rearrangement uses TRBV9 and TRBJ2-1; tentatively, D is TRBD2 (6 bases). This CDR3 spans 15 amino acids. CDR1 is SGDLS and CDR2 is YYNGEE in the germline V gene. V was clipped by 2 bases and J by 1 base, with 10 bases between them. This CDR3 reads CASSVSGVSYNEQFF. The CDR3 bases are TGTGCCAGCAGCGTTAGCGGAGTATCCTACAATGAGCAGTTCTTC.